The 30 T cell receptor beta chains below were found in one sample sequenced in a study of blood T cell repertoires in COVID-19. TCRdb's copy holds only in-frame clones and misses some; the assay was immunoSEQ multiplex PCR. The table shows 150,000 to 200,000 clones, with over 80% occurring only once. Material for sequencing was peripheral blood. Every receptor here comes from a woman aged 50 to 65 with acute or convalescent COVID-19.

The V gene is TRBV5-6, the J gene TRBJ1-1, with TRBD1 identical over 7 bases. The J segment lost 7 bases and the V segment lost 4 bases, leaving 4 bases of the junction unmatched. Germline assignment: CDR1 SGHDT and CDR2 YYEEEE. This CDR3 has 12 residues. CDR3 loop: CASSLGQFEAFF. The CDR3 DNA is TGTGCCAGCAGCCTGGGACAGTTTGAAGCTTTCTTT.

This chain links TRBV3-1 (or the pseudogene TRBV3-2) with TRBJ2-3; tentative D call: TRBD2 (6 bases). The germline V and J ends were trimmed by 4 bases and 2 bases, with 19 bases remaining between them. The V gene's germline CDR1 is LGHDT and CDR2 YNNKEL (reference sequence). The CDR3 consists of 17 residues. In DNA form, the CDR3 reads TGTGCCAGCAGCCCCGGGGGATCCCGCTCTTTCACAGATACGCAGTATTTT. Residues: CASSPGGSRSFTDTQYF.

The rearrangement links TRBV7-9 to TRBJ1-2; 11 positions agree with TRBD1. The ends lost 5 bases at V and 5 bases at J; junction bases unmatched: 4. The CDR3 consists of 14 residues. Germline values: CDR1 SEHNR, CDR2 FQNEAQ (reference sequence). This chain's CDR3 is CASSPGTGGYGYTF. The CDR3 DNA follows: TGTGCCAGCAGCCCCGGGACAGGGGGATATGGCTACACCTTC.

The chain carries TRBV4-1 and TRBJ2-5; the match to TRBD2 covers 11 bases. The CDR3 is 15 residues long. V shed 5 bases and J 5 bases; nucleotides not matched to a gene: 7. The V gene's germline CDR1 is MGHRA and CDR2 YSYEKL. CDR3 amino acids: CASSILSGGAETQYF. The CDR3 region has the DNA TGCGCCAGCAGCATCCTTAGCGGGGGGGCTGAGACCCAGTACTTC.

V is TRBV3-1 (or the pseudogene TRBV3-2) and J is TRBJ1-1, with D maybe TRBD1 (5 bases). Trimming removed 6 bases at V and 10 bases at J, with 15 bases between. There are 12 residues in the CDR3. The germline V gene encodes CDR1 LGHDT and CDR2 YNNKEL (reference sequence). The CDR3 DNA reads as TGTGCCAGCAGTTCAAGTTTGGGGGGAGCTTTCTTT. Translation: CASSSSLGGAFF.

This rearrangement joins TRBV25-1 to TRBJ1-2; perhaps TRBD1 as D (5 bases). V lost 1 base and J lost 5, with 8 bases in between. The CDR3 loop spans 13 amino acids. Germline V gene lookup returns CDR1 MGHDK and CDR2 SYGVNS. Here the CDR3 DNA reads TGTGCCAGCAGTGAATCAGGGAGGTATGGCTACACCTTC. Translating gives CASSESGRYGYTF.

The rearrangement uses TRBV6-6 and TRBJ1-1, with a tentative D call TRBD1 (5 bases). Germline loops: CDR1 MNHNY, CDR2 SVGAGI (reference sequence). V lost 3 bases and J lost 1, with 12 bases in between. The CDR3 is 15 amino acids. The CDR3 region has the DNA TGTGCCAGCAGTTATAATCAGGGCGAGAACACTGAAGCTTTCTTT. As protein: CASSYNQGENTEAFF.

The V gene is TRBV5-1, the J gene TRBJ1-4; TRBD1 aligns across 8 bases. Germline V gene data show CDR1 as SGHRS and CDR2 as YFSETQ. J was trimmed by 4 bases and V by 0 bases; bases with no gene match: 2. CDR3 length equals 15 residues. This CDR3 reads CASSLETGGNEKLFF. The CDR3 DNA sequence: TGCGCCAGCAGCTTGGAAACAGGGGGTAATGAAAAACTGTTTTTT.

V gene TRBV27 combines with J gene TRBJ2-3, with 9 positions matching TRBD2. The CDR3 is made up of 18 amino acids. J gave up 6 bases and V 1 base, and 14 bases lay outside the gene matches. Per germline, CDR1 MNHEY and CDR2 SMNVEV (reference sequence). CDR3 sequence reads: CASSLWEGSGRFKDTQYF. DNA for the CDR3: TGTGCCAGCAGTTTATGGGAGGGTAGCGGGAGATTCAAGGATACGCAGTATTTT.

The chain is built from TRBV3-1 (or the pseudogene TRBV3-2) and TRBJ1-1; D gene uncertain. The CDR3 loop spans 15 amino acids. In germline, CDR1 is LGHDT, CDR2 YNNKEL (reference sequence). Trimming took off 0 bases at V and 10 bases at J, with 18 bases between the two ends. The CDR3 region is CASSQERRPRQGAFF. CDR3 coding DNA: TGTGCCAGCAGCCAAGAAAGGAGGCCCCGTCAAGGAGCTTTCTTT.

The J gene is TRBJ1-5, the V gene TRBV19; perhaps TRBD1 as D (6 bases). The CDR3 consists of 13 residues. Looked up from germline, CDR1 is LNHDA and CDR2 is SQIVND (reference sequence). With 9 bases removed from V and 2 bases from J, the gap between germline ends came to 11 bases. Here the CDR3 reads CASLPGGNQPQHF. The CDR3 DNA reads as TGTGCCAGCCTTCCAGGGGGCAATCAGCCCCAGCATTTT.

In regard to this clone: Other DNA sequences in the sample encode the same CDR3. V gene TRBV5-1 combines with J gene TRBJ2-5; D unclear. The V gene's germline CDR1 is SGHRS and CDR2 YFSETQ. Between the trimmed V and J ends, which lost 5 bases and 1 base, there was a span of 6 bases. The CDR3 contains 12 residues. This CDR3 reads CASRGLQETQYF. DNA of the CDR3: TGCGCCAGCAGGGGCCTCCAAGAGACCCAGTACTTC.

This chain uses TRBV2 with TRBJ2-3; 11 bases match TRBD2. The length of the CDR3 is 14 residues. The germline V gene encodes CDR1 SNHLY and CDR2 FYNNEI. Germline trimming cut 5 bases from V and 6 bases from J; bases unmatched to any gene: 4. The CDR3 region is CASSWASGRDTQYF. In DNA form, the CDR3 reads TGTGCCAGCAGTTGGGCTAGCGGGAGGGATACGCAGTATTTT.

The chain employs TRBV28 and TRBJ2-2; the match to TRBD1 covers 8 bases. Unmatched junction bases numbered 8, after V lost 5 bases and J lost 6 bases. CDR1 and CDR2 (germline): MDHEN, SYDVKM. There are 15 residues in the CDR3. Here the CDR3 DNA reads TGTGCCAGCAGTGAACCGGGACAGGTCTCCGGGGAGCTGTTTTTT. It yields the protein CASSEPGQVSGELFF.

The V gene is TRBV15, the J gene TRBJ1-1, with D perhaps TRBD1 (5 bases). This CDR3 has 14 residues. Germline loops: CDR1 LNHNV, CDR2 YYDKDF (reference sequence). V was cut by 5 bases and J by 5 bases, with 15 bases left in between. CDR3 sequence reads: CATSERIGETEAFF. DNA of the CDR3: TGTGCCACCAGCGAGAGAATAGGGGAAACTGAAGCTTTCTTT.

This rearrangement joins TRBV9 to TRBJ1-3; D gene ambiguous. The CDR3 covers 15 residues. Trimming left V 3 bases short and J 0 bases short, with 10 bases between. In germline, CDR1 is SGDLS, CDR2 YYNGEE. CDR3 DNA: TGTGCCAGCAGCGCCGGGGATCTCTCTGGAAACACCATATATTTT. Its translation: CASSAGDLSGNTIYF.

The chain uses TRBV28 and TRBJ1-2; D remains unclear. This CDR3 has 14 residues. The V gene's germline CDR1 is MDHEN and CDR2 SYDVKM. Trimming left V 5 bases short and J 2 bases short, with 12 bases between. CDR3 protein: CASSRNQANYGYTF. CDR3 bases: TGTGCCAGCAGTCGAAATCAAGCGAACTATGGCTACACCTTC.

This chain joins TRBV6-5 and TRBJ2-5; 8 positions agree with TRBD1. The V gene's germline CDR1 is MNHEY and CDR2 SVGAGI. The CDR3 covers 14 residues. Unmatched junction bases numbered 7, after V lost 6 bases and J lost 4 bases. The CDR3 nucleotides are TGTGCCAGCAGCTCCCGTGACAGGGGAGAGACCCAGTACTTC. Amino acids: CASSSRDRGETQYF.

This clone was observed a single time. The V and J genes are TRBV4-1 and TRBJ1-4; D call uncertain. Germline V gene sequence: CDR1 MGHRA, CDR2 YSYEKL. The germline V and J ends were trimmed by 0 bases and 12 bases, with 14 bases remaining between them. The CDR3 runs 14 residues. The CDR3 sequence: CASSQDFNPEELFF. In nucleotides, the CDR3 is TGCGCCAGCAGCCAAGATTTCAACCCAGAAGAACTGTTTTTT.

This clone showed up just once. The rearrangement uses TRBV30 and TRBJ1-2; the match to TRBD1 covers 9 bases. Germline V lookup: CDR1 GTSNPN, CDR2 SVGIG (reference sequence). V was pared by 5 bases and J by 2 bases, with 0 bases of the junction left unmatched. CDR3 length: 12 amino acids. The CDR3: CAWGQGNYGYTF. The CDR3 DNA follows: TGTGCCTGGGGACAGGGGAACTATGGCTACACCTTC.

This chain joins TRBV25-1 and TRBJ1-2; 8 nucleotides match TRBD1. Germline values: CDR1 MGHDK, CDR2 SYGVNS. The CDR3 has 14 amino acids. V shed 2 bases and J 8 bases; nucleotides not matched to a gene: 7. The CDR3 bases are TGTGCCAGCAGTGAAGCACAGGGGGATAGAGGCTACACCTTC. Its translation is CASSEAQGDRGYTF.

The J gene is TRBJ2-7, the V gene TRBV6-5; 10 bases map to TRBD1. The length of the CDR3 is 14 residues. V dropped 5 bases and J dropped 7; count of bases not matched to a gene: 8. CDR1 and CDR2 from the germline V gene are MNHEY and SVGAGI. The CDR3 is CASSPGQGYGEQYF. In DNA, the CDR3 is TGTGCCAGCAGTCCGGGACAGGGGTATGGGGAGCAGTACTTC.

The chain combines TRBV12-3 or TRBV12-4 with TRBJ1-5; D is possibly TRBD1 (6 bases). This CDR3 is 12 amino acids long. Deletions cut 6 bases from V and 8 bases from J, with 11 bases between. CDR3 protein: CASRTGMEPQHF. DNA for the CDR3: TGTGCCAGCAGAACAGGGATGGAGCCCCAGCATTTT.

The rearrangement links TRBV7-3 to TRBJ2-7, with 14 bases fitting TRBD2. Trimming cost V 4 bases and J 5 bases; bases outside gene matches: 10. Germline V lookup: CDR1 SGHTA, CDR2 FQGTGA. The CDR3 runs 17 residues. The CDR3 DNA is TGTGCCAGCAGCTCTTCATCCGGACTAGCGGGAGGTAACGAGCAGTACTTC. This translates into CASSSSSGLAGGNEQYF.

In its sample, this clone was seen once. The chain uses TRBV12-3 or TRBV12-4 and TRBJ2-1; D is possibly TRBD2 (5 bases). Trimming removed 6 bases from V and 8 bases from J, with 14 bases in between. The CDR3 is made up of 13 amino acids. CDR3 loop: CASSSNSGHEQFF. CDR3 in DNA: TGTGCCAGCAGCTCCAACAGCGGACATGAGCAGTTCTTC.

The gene calls are TRBV7-2 and TRBJ2-6; D remains ambiguous. Germline lookup yields CDR1 SGHTA and CDR2 FQGNSA. The CDR3 contains 15 residues. V gave up 2 bases and J gave up 0 bases, with 5 bases separating them. This CDR3 is CASSLSGSGANVLTF. The CDR3 DNA follows: TGTGCCAGCAGCTTATCGGGCTCTGGGGCCAACGTCCTGACTTTC.

This clone has a single count. The rearrangement uses TRBV5-1 and TRBJ2-7, with TRBD1 identical over 8 bases. With 4 bases clipped from V and 4 bases from J, the junction kept 10 bases outside the gene matches. CDR3 length equals 15 residues. Looked up from germline, CDR1 is SGHRS and CDR2 is YFSETQ. The chain's CDR3 is CASSPRQGTGYEQYF. CDR3 DNA sequence: TGCGCCAGCAGCCCAAGACAGGGGACCGGATACGAGCAGTACTTC.

The chain employs TRBV6-2 or TRBV6-3 and TRBJ1-4; maybe TRBD1 (5 bases). Germline V CDR1 and CDR2: MNHEY, SVGEGT. V lost 2 bases and J 4 bases, leaving 8 bases between the germline ends. This CDR3 spans 14 amino acids. In DNA form, the CDR3 reads TGTGCCAGCAGTTACGACAGCCTTAATGAAAAACTGTTTTTT. Its translation: CASSYDSLNEKLFF.

This chain connects TRBV4-1 to TRBJ2-1; weak D call: TRBD1 (5 bases). The CDR3 runs to 14 residues. V was cut by 0 bases and J by 2 bases, with 5 bases left in between. Germline V gene lookup returns CDR1 MGHRA and CDR2 YSYEKL. The CDR3 nucleotides read TGCGCCAGCAGCCAAGAGGGGCCCTACAATGAGCAGTTCTTC. Protein sequence: CASSQEGPYNEQFF.

The chain couples TRBV27 to TRBJ2-7; 8 nucleotides match TRBD1. Germline loops: CDR1 MNHEY, CDR2 SMNVEV (reference sequence). Trimming removed 7 bases from V and 5 bases from J; junction bases left unmatched: 10. The CDR3 length is 14 residues. CDR3 coding DNA: TGTGCCAGCAAATCAAGGGACAGGCCCCACGAGCAGTACTTC. Encoded protein: CASKSRDRPHEQYF.